This entry features one T cell receptor (beta chain) sequence. No antigen is known for it. The data are from a study of naive and memory T cell subsets. Study-wide findings and caveats: In naive cells, over 95% of TCR sequences were seen only once. From naive to CM, EM and EMRA, diversity decreased and Gini increased.

The beta constant-region primer was an equimolar mix of two oligonucleotides covering TRBC1 and TRBC2. TCRdb re-derived calls from the UMI-ligation and nested PCR reads in MiXCR, one entry per CDR3 protein. The repertoire includes 120,000 to 150,000 distinct CDR3 sequences, about 17% of them detected once, and about 0.13% sits in the top ten. CD4+ T cell IFNgamma after overnight CMV lysate exposure gave donor CMV status. Cells stained for CD3, CD4, CD8, CD45RA, CD27 and viability were sorted into four CD45RA/CD27 subsets. The germline CDR1 and CDR2 sequences are LNHDA and SQIVND (reference sequence). This CDR3 comprises 15 residues. V lost 4 bases and J lost 4; bases outside the gene matches: 5.

The clonotype was recovered from a human donor in good health. The source material was naive CD4+ T cells from blood. The rearrangement uses TRBV19 and TRBJ2-3, with TRBD2 matching over 10 bases. The CDR3 nucleotides are TGTGCCAGTAGTAAAGGACTAGCGGAGGCAGATACGCAGTATTTT. This translates into CASSKGLAEADTQYF.